This entry lists 14 T cell receptor beta chains sequenced from one sample in a study of response to subunit inactivated influenza vaccine (dated by TCRdb to between 2018 and 2020). This specimen's time point label, interpreted: 45 days after influenza vaccine administration. The library was prepared using RT-PCR. The listed sequencing device is Illumina HiSeq 2500. The public reads were quality trimmed at Q25 with fastp and then assembled into clones with MiXCR by TCRdb, keeping productive beta chains. Each entry is one CDR3 protein sequence, shown with its most common DNA and genes. For this sample the table gives 150,000 to 200,000 distinct CDR3 sequences, of which 9.5% to 13% were detected only once. Roughly an eighth of the sample is held by the ten biggest clonotypes. The source was non-naive T cells sorted from PBMCs, collected 45 days after vaccination. This sample's cell subset or site label indicates: memory T cell fraction. The receptors were sampled from a man aged 50 or older who received an inactivated influenza vaccine. Donor details come from another sample of the same person, matched by shared clones.

This clonotype was counted at least ten times. This sequence joins TRBV6-1 and TRBJ2-2; 8 bases fit TRBD1. V lost 4 bases, J lost 3 bases, and 4 bases stayed unmatched. The CDR3 loop spans 15 amino acids. CDR1 MNHNS and CDR2 SASEGT come from the germline V gene. The CDR3 nucleotides are TGTGCCAGCAGTGTCAGGGGGCCTCACACCGGGGAGCTGTTTTTT. It encodes CASSVRGPHTGELFF.

This chain joins TRBV6-9 and TRBJ1-1; TRBD1 agrees at 7 bases. Unmatched junction bases numbered 3, after V lost 1 base and J lost 1 base. The length of the CDR3 is 15 residues. The germline V gene encodes CDR1 MNHGY and CDR2 SVAAGI. The CDR3 protein is CASSYFNRGNTEAFF. Here the CDR3 DNA reads TGTGCCAGCAGTTATTTTAACAGGGGGAACACTGAAGCTTTCTTT.

The chain combines TRBV9 with TRBJ2-7; possible D gene TRBD1, 6 bases. V lost 3 bases to trimming and J lost 6 bases, with 10 bases between them. Germline CDR1 is SGDLS and CDR2 is YYNGEE. The CDR3 has 12 residues. CDR3 nucleotides: TGTGCCAGCAGCGGAAGGGGGAGCGAGCAGTACTTC. Residues: CASSGRGSEQYF.

The CDR3 loop reads CSSGRDNEQFF. In DNA form, the CDR3 reads TGCAGTAGCGGGAGGGACAATGAGCAGTTCTTC. The chain carries TRBV29-1 and TRBJ2-1, with 11 bases that match TRBD2. The CDR3 is 11 residues long. The V gene's germline CDR1 is SQVTM and CDR2 ANQGSEA.

This clonotype was found many times. This rearrangement joins TRBV7-2 to TRBJ2-1; 7 bases fit TRBD2. Germline V gene data show CDR1 as SGHTA and CDR2 as FQGNSA. CDR3 length: 15 residues. With 5 bases clipped from V and 2 bases from J, the junction kept 6 bases outside the gene matches. The chain's CDR3 is CASSRSGGTYNEQFF. The CDR3 region has the DNA TGTGCCAGCAGCCGATCGGGGGGTACCTACAATGAGCAGTTCTTC.

This clonotype was seen only a few times. V gene TRBV7-3 combines with J gene TRBJ2-1, with D possibly called TRBD1 or TRBD2 (5 bases each). Germline loops: CDR1 SGHTA, CDR2 FQGTGA. The CDR3 length is 15 residues. V was cut by 4 bases and J by 5 bases, with 15 bases left in between. The CDR3 DNA reads as TGTGCCAGCAGCTCCGCCGGGACCCCGGACAATGAGCAGTTCTTC. Encoded protein: CASSSAGTPDNEQFF.

In its sample, this clonotype was seen many times. The chain joins TRBV7-2 to TRBJ1-1; unclear D gene. Germline lookup yields CDR1 SGHTA and CDR2 FQGNSA. This CDR3 is 14 amino acids long. V dropped 2 bases and J dropped 0 bases, with 7 bases sitting between them. The CDR3 nucleotides read TGTGCCAGCAGCTTAACACACCTGAACACTGAAGCTTTCTTT. Encoded protein: CASSLTHLNTEAFF.

This clonotype was observed at least ten times. J is TRBJ2-1 and V is TRBV28; the match to TRBD2 covers 10 bases. The germline gives CDR1 MDHEN, CDR2 SYDVKM. V was clipped by 6 bases and J by 4 bases; unmatched bases: 6. The CDR3 runs 15 residues. DNA for the CDR3: TGTGCCAGCAGCTGGAGACTAGCGGGTTACAATGAGCAGTTCTTC. Translation: CASSWRLAGYNEQFF.

In its sample, this clonotype was seen many times. The chain is built from TRBV12-3 or TRBV12-4 and TRBJ1-1; the D is unclear. Trimming shortened V by 7 bases and J by 7 bases, and 19 bases separated the two germline ends. The CDR3 consists of 14 residues. CDR3 sequence reads: CASTLEGDRGEAFF. The CDR3 region has the DNA TGTGCCAGCACCCTCGAGGGAGATCGTGGTGAAGCTTTCTTT.

The chain has TRBV6-5 and TRBJ1-1; possibly TRBD1 for D (5 bases). The CDR3 contains 16 residues. Per germline, CDR1 MNHEY and CDR2 SVGAGI. Trimming took off 5 bases at V and 3 bases at J, with 19 bases between the two ends. Here the CDR3 reads CASSHLGGRADTEAFF. DNA of the CDR3: TGTGCCAGCAGTCACCTGGGGGGGAGGGCGGACACTGAAGCTTTCTTT.

This clonotype was counted ten times or more. The rearrangement joins TRBV12-3 or TRBV12-4 to TRBJ2-3, with D perhaps TRBD1 (6 bases). V gave up 3 bases and J gave up 6 bases, with 16 bases separating them. This CDR3 contains 15 residues. CDR3 amino acids: CASSLSGRGSDTQYF. The CDR3 DNA sequence: TGTGCCAGCAGTTTGAGTGGCAGGGGATCTGATACGCAGTATTTT.

This clonotype has a count of ten or more. The V and J genes are TRBV4-3 and TRBJ1-6; 8 bases are shared with TRBD1. CDR3 length: 15 residues. Germline CDR1 and CDR2: LGHNA and YSLEER. V was pared by 4 bases and J by 5 bases, with 4 bases of the junction left unmatched. CDR3 in amino acids: CASSPADRDNSPLHF. DNA for the CDR3: TGCGCCAGCAGCCCGGCGGACAGGGATAATTCACCCCTCCACTTT.

Points on this clonotype: The junction does not match germline at one end; this may be a read error. V and J are TRBV28 and TRBJ2-3; possibly TRBD2 for D (6 bases). The CDR3 has 14 amino acids. Germline values: CDR1 MDHEN, CDR2 SYDVKM. The CDR3 DNA is TGTGGCAGCAGCCGTAGCGGACGCACAGATACGCAGTATTTT. It specifies CGSSRSGRTDTQYF.

This clonotype was detected only a few times. The genes are TRBV5-5 and TRBJ2-3; the match to TRBD2 covers 8 bases. The germline V gene encodes CDR1 SGHKS and CDR2 YYEKEE (reference sequence). The CDR3 has 14 amino acids. With V trimmed by 6 bases and J by 2 bases, 5 bases remained unmatched. CDR3 residues: CASTQAGVTDTQYF. As DNA, the CDR3 is TGTGCCAGCACCCAAGCGGGAGTCACAGATACGCAGTATTTT.